This T cell receptor (beta chain) was sequenced during a study of T-cell reconstitution after alpha-beta-depleted transplantation in children. Germline CDR1 reads MNHEY; CDR2 reads SMNVEV (reference sequence). Trimming removed 2 bases from V and 4 bases from J, with 9 bases in between. The CDR3 consists of 15 residues. This clonotype has only a few counts. Unique molecular identifiers were used in preparing the TCRbeta library. Each CDR3 protein is one row after TCRdb ran MiXCR on the PCR reads. Seen here are hundreds of thousands of distinct CDR3 sequences, around 18% observed once, and the top ten hold more than 2.5%.

This sequence originates from a human donor who donated a stem cell graft to a child with acute lymphoblastic leukemia. V is TRBV27 and J is TRBJ2-6; D is perhaps TRBD2 (6 bases). Source: PBMCs from the stem cell graft donor, taken from the stem cell graft. CDR3 in DNA: TGTGCCAGCAGTTTAGGAGGGACCGGGGCCAACGTCCTGACTTTC. Translating it yields CASSLGGTGANVLTF.